This section outlines one T cell receptor (beta chain) sequence together with its context. This sample stems from a study of blood T cell repertoires in COVID-19. As for the study in general: Acute-phase and convalescent COVID-19 samples originated in the United States, Italy and Spain. Sample material is recorded as cDNA or gDNA derived from T cells, B-cell-depleted T cells, or PBMCs.

The table came from immunoSEQ multiplex PCR; TCRdb's copy has only in-frame clones and leaves some out. The profile shows 35,000 to 40,000 clones, more than 70% of them singletons. The TCR originated in a man aged 55 to 70 with active COVID-19. The specimen sequenced was peripheral blood.

The DNA of the CDR3 is TGTGCCAGCAGTGTGGGGGGCTCCTACAATGAGCAGTTCTTC. This gives the protein CASSVGGSYNEQFF. The chain links TRBV25-1 to TRBJ2-1; possible D gene TRBD2, 6 bases. Deletions cut 4 bases from V and 0 bases from J, with 7 bases between. Germline V gives CDR1 MGHDK, CDR2 SYGVNS. The CDR3 length is 14 residues.